This entry describes one T cell receptor beta chain. The antigen is not known. This sample was taken from a study of OX40 agonist ivuxolimab in advanced cancers. Study at large: Patient treatment consisted of intravenous ivuxolimab administration every 2 weeks at 0.01 to 10 mg/kg.

TCRdb keeps only in-frame clones here, not all; method: immunoSEQ multiplex PCR. This sample has tens of thousands of clones; around four fifths occur once, and the top ten carry 2.4%. Study observations and caveats: At 0.1-3.0 mg/kg, partial responders had clonal expansion among the lowest observed.

The investigators sampled blood at baseline, at cycle 4 day 1, and at cycle 7 day 1. Trimming removed 7 bases from V and 8 bases from J, with 17 bases in between. From germline, CDR1 is SEHNR and CDR2 FQNEAQ (reference sequence). The CDR3 extends over 13 amino acids. This sequence joins TRBV7-9 and TRBJ1-2; D possibly corresponds to TRBD1 (5 bases). This receptor was taken from an adult with an advanced solid tumor such as melanoma, head and neck, liver or kidney cancer. The source was CD4+ or CD8+ T cells sorted from blood, collected in a trial of the OX40 agonist ivuxolimab. The CDR3 reads CASTFGREKGYTF. The DNA for the CDR3 is TGTGCCAGCACGTTTGGCAGGGAGAAGGGCTACACCTTC.